These T cell receptor beta chains were read from a single sample in a study of blood T cell repertoires in COVID-19. The assay was immunoSEQ multiplex PCR, and TCRdb's table has in-frame clones only and misses some. The table lists under 300,000 clones, around 90% of them singletons. The sequenced sample was peripheral blood. These receptors were collected from a man in his forties or fifties with acute or convalescent COVID-19. Each CDR3 is given with its conserved first and last residue. The D gene is left open where the match is weak. Clone size is stated in some rows and not others, as once, few, many or a class when expanded.

D	V	J	length	size	CDR3	DNA
-	TRBV6-5	TRBJ2-5	13	-	CASQLGGPETQYF	TGTGCCAGCCAACTGGGGGGGCCGGAGACCCAGTACTTC
TRBD1	TRBV25-1	TRBJ2-3	14	-	CASSGTGGPDTQYF	TGTGCCAGCAGTGGGACAGGGGGCCCCGATACGCAGTATTTT
-	TRBV10-3	TRBJ1-1	13	-	CAISEQGTTEAFF	TGTGCCATCAGTGAACAGGGCACCACTGAAGCTTTCTTT
-	TRBV5-1	TRBJ2-3	15	-	CASSLPRESPDTQYF	TGCGCCAGCAGCTTGCCCAGGGAATCCCCAGATACGCAGTATTTT
-	TRBV6-1	TRBJ1-4	15	-	CASSEHSGINEKLFF	TGTGCCAGCAGTGAGCATTCAGGGATTAATGAAAAACTGTTTTTT
-	TRBV7-6	TRBJ1-4	15	few	CASSLGTATNEKLFF	TGTGCCAGCAGCTTAGGGACAGCAACTAATGAAAAACTGTTTTTT
-	TRBV5-1	TRBJ1-5	13	-	CASSLAGDQPQHF	TGCGCCAGCAGCTTAGCAGGGGATCAGCCCCAGCATTTT
-	TRBV4-1	TRBJ1-5	15	-	CASSQDAGNNQPQHF	TGCGCCAGCAGCCAAGATGCCGGGAACAATCAGCCCCAGCATTTT
TRBD2	TRBV5-1	TRBJ2-1	16	-	CASSWTSGGSYNEQFF	TGCGCCAGCAGCTGGACTAGCGGGGGGTCTTACAATGAGCAGTTCTTC
TRBD1	TRBV7-9	TRBJ2-1	16	few	CASSLATGTGKIEQFF	TGTGCCAGCAGCTTAGCGACCGGGACAGGAAAAATAGAGCAGTTCTTC
-	TRBV3-1/TRBV3-2	TRBJ1-2	16	-	CASSQIATWTVYGYTF	TGTGCCAGCAGCCAGATCGCCACCTGGACAGTTTATGGCTACACCTTC
-	TRBV30	TRBJ1-5	13	-	CAWGGGPNQPQHF	TGTGCCTGGGGGGGTGGGCCAAATCAGCCCCAGCATTTT
-	TRBV19	TRBJ1-3	15	-	CASSIGTSSGNTIYF	TGTGCCAGTAGTATAGGTACCAGCTCTGGAAACACCATATATTTT
-	TRBV12-3/TRBV12-4	TRBJ1-2	12	-	CASRGTGYGYTF	TGTGCCAGCAGAGGGACTGGCTATGGCTACACCTTC
TRBD2	TRBV9	TRBJ2-1	15	-	CASSPRTSGGNEQFF	TGTGCCAGCAGCCCCCGGACTAGCGGAGGCAATGAGCAGTTCTTC
-	TRBV10-3	TRBJ2-3	12	-	CAISVGTDTQYF	TGTGCCATCAGTGTCGGCACAGATACGCAGTATTTT
-	TRBV11-2	TRBJ2-5	11	-	CASSLAETQYF	TGTGCCAGCAGCCTCGCGGAGACCCAGTACTTC
TRBD1	TRBV18	TRBJ2-7	13	-	CASFRDSDYEQYF	TGTGCCAGCTTCCGGGACAGCGACTACGAGCAGTACTTC
-	TRBV7-9	TRBJ2-7	13	-	CASSSGQDYEQYF	TGTGCCAGCAGCTCAGGACAAGACTACGAGCAGTACTTC
-	TRBV19	TRBJ1-1	13	few	CASSVASSTEAFF	TGTGCCAGTAGTGTCGCGTCGAGCACTGAAGCTTTCTTT
-	TRBV15	TRBJ1-2	14	-	CATSRGGGNYGYTF	TGTGCCACCAGCAGAGGGGGGGGAAACTATGGCTACACCTTC
-	TRBV19	TRBJ1-1	16	-	CASSPREGVGDTEAFF	TGTGCCAGTAGTCCAAGGGAGGGTGTAGGAGACACTGAAGCTTTCTTT
TRBD2	TRBV12-5	TRBJ2-5	15	-	CASGFRGEYQETQYF	TGTGCTAGTGGTTTTCGGGGGGAGTACCAAGAGACCCAGTACTTC
TRBD1	TRBV18	TRBJ2-7	14	-	CASSPGQGVNEQYF	TGTGCCAGCTCACCGGGACAGGGCGTCAACGAGCAGTACTTC
TRBD2	TRBV5-1	TRBJ2-2	16	-	CASSTLAGGNTGELFF	TGCGCCAGCAGCACCCTAGCGGGGGGAAACACCGGGGAGCTGTTTTTT
-	TRBV5-1	TRBJ2-2	14	-	CASSIQGNTGELFF	TGCGCCAGCAGCATACAGGGGAACACCGGGGAGCTGTTTTTT
TRBD1	TRBV4-1	TRBJ2-7	15	few	CASSPRQGMVYEQYF	TGCGCCAGCAGCCCGAGACAGGGGATGGTGTACGAGCAGTACTTC
TRBD2	TRBV30	TRBJ2-1	14	-	CAQHSGGYYNEQFF	TGTGCCCAACATAGCGGGGGATATTACAATGAGCAGTTCTTC
-	TRBV19	TRBJ2-5	14	-	CASSLGHGQGTQYF	TGTGCCAGTAGCCTCGGGCACGGACAAGGAACCCAGTACTTC
TRBD1	TRBV5-4	TRBJ1-1	12	-	CASSPGTGEAFF	TGTGCCAGCAGCCCAGGGACAGGGGAGGCTTTCTTT
TRBD1	TRBV11-2	TRBJ2-7	11	-	CASSSTGGQYF	TGTGCCAGCAGCTCGACAGGGGGACAGTACTTC
-	TRBV7-9	TRBJ2-1	15	-	CASSLSPLSYNEQFF	TGTGCCAGCAGCTTAAGTCCACTCTCCTACAATGAGCAGTTCTTC
TRBD1	TRBV12-3/TRBV12-4	TRBJ1-3	13	-	CASGIDRGNTIYF	TGTGCCAGCGGGATCGACAGGGGGAACACCATATATTTT
-	TRBV5-4	TRBJ1-3	16	-	CASSLESTISGNTIYF	TGTGCCAGCAGCTTGGAGTCTACTATCTCTGGAAACACCATATATTTT
-	TRBV19	TRBJ2-1	17	-	CASSHHRGGSTNNEQFF	TGTGCCAGTAGTCATCACAGAGGGGGTTCCACGAACAATGAGCAGTTCTTC
-	TRBV3-1/TRBV3-2	TRBJ1-1	12	-	CASSHRDTEAFF	TGTGCCAGCAGCCACAGGGACACTGAAGCTTTCTTT
-	TRBV5-1	TRBJ2-7	13	-	CASSTGQLYEQYF	TGCGCCAGCAGCACAGGACAGTTATACGAGCAGTACTTC
TRBD2	TRBV7-2	TRBJ2-1	15	-	CASSPRAGLGNEQFF	TGTGCCAGCAGCCCGCGAGCGGGGCTGGGGAATGAGCAGTTCTTC
-	TRBV7-9	TRBJ1-2	13	-	CASSAGESYGYTF	TGTGCCAGCAGCGCCGGGGAAAGCTATGGCTACACCTTC
-	TRBV7-3	TRBJ2-6	15	-	CASSLTEAGANVLTF	TGTGCCAGCAGTCTGACAGAAGCTGGGGCCAACGTCCTGACTTTC
TRBD1	TRBV10-1	TRBJ2-2	15	-	CASSPGTGGTGELFF	TGCGCCAGCAGTCCCGGGACAGGGGGAACCGGGGAGCTGTTTTTT
-	TRBV6-6	TRBJ1-2	14	-	CASTQGASNYGYTF	TGTGCCAGCACTCAGGGTGCCTCTAACTATGGCTACACCTTC
-	TRBV5-6	TRBJ2-7	11	once	CASSFGYEQYF	TGTGCCAGCAGCTTCGGCTACGAGCAGTACTTC
TRBD1	TRBV18	TRBJ2-5	15	-	CASSPPGQVKETQYF	TGTGCCAGCTCACCCCCTGGACAGGTTAAAGAGACCCAGTACTTC
-	TRBV5-6	TRBJ2-5	15	-	CASSLTGLNQETQYF	TGTGCCAGCAGCTTGACAGGCCTAAACCAAGAGACCCAGTACTTC
TRBD2	TRBV7-2	TRBJ2-3	14	-	CASSFASGVDTQYF	TGTGCCAGCAGCTTCGCTAGCGGGGTGGATACGCAGTATTTT
-	TRBV7-2	TRBJ2-7	13	-	CASSLNGGYEQYF	TGTGCCAGCAGCTTAAACGGGGGCTACGAGCAGTACTTC
TRBD1	TRBV2	TRBJ1-1	12	once	CASRNRGDRAFF	TGTGCCAGCAGAAATAGGGGGGACAGAGCTTTCTTT
-	TRBV9	TRBJ1-2	15	-	CASSPLGRAESGYTF	TGTGCCAGCAGCCCCCTGGGGAGGGCCGAGTCGGGCTACACCTTC
TRBD1	TRBV9	TRBJ1-3	18	-	CASSVAGQGASSGNTIYF	TGTGCCAGCAGCGTAGCTGGGCAGGGGGCCTCCTCTGGAAACACCATATATTTT
TRBD1	TRBV2	TRBJ2-2	15	-	CASSDHRTGAGELFF	TGTGCCAGCAGTGATCATCGGACAGGGGCGGGGGAGCTGTTTTTT